This T cell receptor beta chain is from a study of T cells in Graves' hyperthyroidism and ophthalmopathy. CDR3 size: 15 residues. With 4 bases removed from V and 6 bases from J, the gap between germline ends came to 17 bases. Germline-derived CDR1 and CDR2 are SGHDT and YYEEEE. TCR beta CDR3 sequences were amplified from RNA transcripts. Researchers ran a first-round RT-PCR on the TCR CDR3 using the HTBI primer set. Via MiXCR, TCRdb re-called the multiplex PCR reads, giving one row per CDR3 protein. This table holds 500,000 to 600,000 distinct CDR3 sequences, 40% to 50% found once. This clonotype was seen ten or more times.

Sequencing input: peripheral blood or thyroid tissue (not recorded which). This rearrangement joins TRBV5-6 to TRBJ1-5; D is possibly TRBD1 (5 bases). The receptor was derived from an adult woman with Graves' disease, either hyperthyroidism or ophthalmopathy (not recorded which). The CDR3 sequence is CASSGWGREGQPQHF. The CDR3 DNA follows: TGTGCCAGCAGCGGATGGGGCAGGGAGGGTCAGCCCCAGCATTTT. The complete variable domain, with remaining parts taken from reference TRBV5-6 and TRBJ1-5, reads DAGVTQSPTHLIKTRGQQVTLRCSPKSGHDTVSWYQQALGQGPQFIFQYYEEEERQRGNFPDRFSGHQFPNYSSELNVNALLLGDSALYLCASSGWGREGQPQHFGDGTRLSIL.